These 23 T cell receptor beta chains originate from one sample sequenced in a study of CD8+CD57+ T cells in acquired aplastic anemia. TCR beta VDJ and CDR3 profiles were obtained from a genomic DNA template. Each CDR3 protein gets one entry after TCRdb re-called the reads with MiXCR. The repertoire consists of hundreds of thousands of distinct CDR3 sequences, with 65% to 80% occurring once and the leading ten covering 3.5% to 4.5%. Sequences were obtained from sorted CD4+, CD8+, or CD8+CD57+ T cells (not recorded which) from PBMCs. Receptors originate from a human donor in good health, serving as a control.

The rearrangement uses TRBV9 and TRBJ2-3; 8 nucleotides line up with TRBD2. This CDR3 has 14 amino acids. Germline V lookup: CDR1 SGDLS, CDR2 YYNGEE. V lost 4 bases to trimming and J lost 15 bases; unmatched junction nucleotides: 16. In DNA form, the CDR3 reads TGTGCCAGCAGCTTAGACGGGGGGGGGAATTATCGCTATTTT. It specifies CASSLDGGGNYRYF. Supplemented by reference TRBV9 and TRBJ2-3, the full variable domain reads DSGVTQTPKHLITATGQRVTLRCSPRSGDLSVYWYQQSLDQGLQFLIQYYNGEERAKGNILERFSAQQFPDLHSELNLSSLELGDSALYFCASSLDGGGNYRYFGPGTRLTVL.

This clonotype was counted between two and nine times. This chain links TRBV2 with TRBJ1-2; D is uncertain. The CDR3 loop spans 13 amino acids. Germline loops: CDR1 SNHLY, CDR2 FYNNEI. V lost 1 base to trimming and J lost 5 bases, with 8 bases between them. The CDR3 spells CASSEEESYGYTF. For the CDR3, the DNA is TGTGCCAGCAGTGAAGAGGAGAGTTATGGCTACACCTTC.

V usage is TRBV12-3 or TRBV12-4 and J usage is TRBJ1-2; D is uncertain. The CDR3 is 14 amino acids. V was pared by 7 bases and J by 4 bases, with 16 bases between. As DNA, the CDR3 is TGTGCCAGCACCCATCTTAGGTTGGGCTATGGCTACACCTTC. Its protein product is CASTHLRLGYGYTF.

The V gene is TRBV12-3 or TRBV12-4, the J gene TRBJ1-5, with D perhaps TRBD1 (6 bases). Trimming removed 8 bases at V and 0 bases at J, with 14 bases between. The CDR3 consists of 15 residues. The CDR3 spells CASGRGALSNQPQHF. CDR3 coding DNA: TGTGCCAGCGGCCGGGGGGCCCTTAGCAATCAGCCCCAGCATTTT.

This chain connects TRBV11-2 to TRBJ2-7; no clear D. The CDR3 is made up of 14 amino acids. The V end was cut by 2 bases, the J end by 3 bases, with 11 bases between. Per the germline V gene, CDR1 is SGHAT and CDR2 is FQNNGV. The chain's CDR3 is CASSLMFSDYEQYF. The DNA for the CDR3 is TGTGCCAGCAGCTTAATGTTCTCTGACTACGAGCAGTACTTC.

The CDR3 DNA reads as TGTGCCAGCAGCCGAAGGGGCGGAAACACCATATATTTT. It specifies CASSRRGGNTIYF. The V and J genes are TRBV5-4 and TRBJ1-3, with D possibly matching TRBD1 (5 bases). V was shortened by 4 bases and J by 4 bases, with 9 bases between the two germline ends. Per germline, CDR1 SGHNT and CDR2 YYREEE (reference sequence). The CDR3 loop spans 13 amino acids.

The gene calls are TRBV7-9 and TRBJ2-6, with D maybe TRBD2 (5 bases). The V and J ends lost 5 bases and 2 bases respectively, with 13 bases between them. The CDR3 spans 16 residues. From germline, CDR1 is SEHNR and CDR2 FQNEAQ (reference sequence). CDR3 nucleotide sequence: TGTGCCAGCAGCATGCGCGCGACTACTGGGGCCAACGTCCTGACTTTC. It specifies CASSMRATTGANVLTF.

The chain recombines TRBV9 with TRBJ1-3; D not certain. Trimming pared 4 bases from V and 10 bases from J, leaving 24 bases between. Germline CDR1 and CDR2: SGDLS and YYNGEE. The CDR3 sequence is 16 residues long. The chain's CDR3 is CASSLGLGGTYKTIYF. In nucleotides, the CDR3 is TGTGCCAGCAGCTTAGGCCTAGGAGGCACCTACAAGACCATATATTTT.

There are a few counts of this clonotype. The J gene is TRBJ2-5, the V gene TRBV10-3, with D uncertain. V dropped 0 bases and J dropped 5 bases, with 13 bases sitting between them. Germline values: CDR1 ENHRY, CDR2 SYGVKD. The CDR3 has 15 amino acids. CDR3 residues: CAISESMTISETQYF. The CDR3 coding sequence is TGTGCCATCAGTGAGTCAATGACGATTTCGGAGACCCAGTACTTC.

In this sample, this clonotype turned up many times. CDR3 region: CASSYGPAFWALHF. The CDR3, as DNA: TGTGCCAGCAGTTACGGGCCAGCCTTCTGGGCCCTCCACTTT. The rearrangement joins TRBV6-2 or TRBV6-3 to TRBJ1-6; D is unresolved. Germline loops: CDR1 MNHEY, CDR2 SVGEGT. The CDR3 is made up of 14 amino acids. The ends were cut back, 2 bases at V and 14 bases at J, with 16 bases in the middle.

The genes are TRBV9 and TRBJ2-5; D may be TRBD1 (6 bases). The CDR3 runs 15 residues. Germline V lookup: CDR1 SGDLS, CDR2 YYNGEE. The germline V and J ends were trimmed by 4 bases and 12 bases, with 25 bases remaining between them. The DNA for the CDR3 is TGTGCCAGCAGCACAGGGCCAGGGCTTTTAACGATCGAGTACTTC. Encoded protein: CASSTGPGLLTIEYF.

V and J are TRBV20-1 and TRBJ1-6; weak D call: TRBD1 (5 bases). In germline, CDR1 is DFQATT, CDR2 SNEGSKA (reference sequence). The CDR3 is 12 amino acids. With 6 bases removed from V and 10 bases from J, the gap between germline ends came to 13 bases. CDR3 in DNA: TGCAGTGCGGGGGGAGGGGAATCACCCCTCCACTTT. Amino acids: CSAGGGESPLHF.

For this clonotype: Its ends do not fully match the called genes, so a read error is possible. The chain combines TRBV12-3 or TRBV12-4 with TRBJ2-1; D is ambiguous. The CDR3 is 13 amino acids. This CDR3 is CARSYSTWDEQFF. The CDR3 coding sequence is TGTGCCCGCAGTTACTCGACGTGGGATGAGCAGTTCTTC.

Comment on this clonotype: An end of the junction does not agree with germline; a read error may underlie this. The chain has TRBV2 and TRBJ1-1; D is unclear. Germline V gene lookup returns CDR1 SNHLY and CDR2 FYNNEI. The CDR3 is made up of 13 amino acids. The CDR3: CASSSAHPSPPHF. The CDR3, as DNA: TGTGCCAGCAGCTCAGCCCATCCTTCACCCCCCCACTTT.

The chain employs TRBV5-1 and TRBJ1-1; 9 nucleotides match TRBD1. This CDR3 comprises 16 residues. Germline V lookup: CDR1 SGHRS, CDR2 YFSETQ. The V gene end was trimmed by 4 bases and the J gene end by 0 bases; junction bases not matched to a gene: 7. The CDR3, as DNA: TGCGCCAGCAGCCCAGGAGGACAGGGGATGAACACTGAAGCTTTCTTT. Amino acids: CASSPGGQGMNTEAFF.

This sequence joins TRBV2 and TRBJ1-3, with D perhaps matching TRBD1 (5 bases). Germline V gives CDR1 SNHLY, CDR2 FYNNEI. V shed 5 bases and J shed 16 bases, with 27 bases lying between them. This CDR3 is built from 15 residues. As DNA, the CDR3 is TGTGCCAGCAGTTTGAGCAGGGCGTCTAGTGAAACCCTGTATTTT. Its translation: CASSLSRASSETLYF.

Many counts were recorded for this clonotype. The V and J genes are TRBV20-1 and TRBJ2-6, with D tentatively TRBD1 (6 bases). There are 14 residues in the CDR3. The germline CDR1 and CDR2 sequences are DFQATT and SNEGSKA (reference sequence). Deletions cut 5 bases from V and 1 base from J, with 9 bases between. In nucleotides, the CDR3 is TGCAGTGCTCTTACAGGGTCTGGGGCCAACGTCCTGACTTTC. Encoded protein: CSALTGSGANVLTF.

This chain joins TRBV7-2 and TRBJ2-7; D might be TRBD2 (6 bases). This CDR3 is 16 amino acids long. CDR1 SGHTA and CDR2 FQGNSA come from the germline V gene. V was trimmed by 6 bases and J by 9 bases, leaving 27 bases between them. The CDR3 DNA follows: TGTGCCAGCAGATTCTCCCCGGACTATGGCTCCACCGTGCAGTACTTC. Translated, it gives CASRFSPDYGSTVQYF.

On this clonotype itself: The CDR3 ends on some other residue instead of the conserved phenylalanine or tryptophan, so this is likely a read error. No DNA is shown, since the ends of the CDR3 on it are uncertain; the CDR3 is the one TCRdb lists. The V and J genes are TRBV7-2 and TRBJ2-7; TRBD2 is taken as the D call from the table, unchecked against the DNA. Germline V lookup: CDR1 SGHTA, CDR2 FQGNSA. The CDR3 is 17 residues long, ends included. The CDR3 region is CASSLVASMHTQDTLYY.

This clonotype was found many times. This chain connects TRBV12-3 or TRBV12-4 to TRBJ2-5; D gene ambiguous. V lost 2 bases to trimming and J lost 5 bases, with 6 bases between them. The CDR3 is 12 residues long. The CDR3 sequence: CASSLSWETQYF. In DNA form, the CDR3 reads TGTGCCAGCAGTTTAAGCTGGGAGACCCAGTACTTC.

About this clonotype: A junction end diverges from the germline sequence, so it may reflect a read error. V gene TRBV2 combines with J gene TRBJ1-3; no clear D gene. Germline V gives CDR1 SNHLY, CDR2 FYNNEI. The CDR3 loop spans 14 amino acids. As DNA, the CDR3 is TGTGCCAGCAGCCGTACAAAACCGGGAAACATCATATATTTT. Translation gives CASSRTKPGNIIYF.

To note about this clonotype: Without the conserved terminal phenylalanine or tryptophan, this CDR3 likely stems from a read error. The chain uses TRBV9 and TRBJ2-1; D might be TRBD1 (5 bases). Germline CDR1 reads SGDLS; CDR2 reads YYNGEE. This CDR3 region has 14 residues. CDR3 protein: CASSVAGSYNEQFL. DNA of the CDR3: TGTGCCAGCAGCGTAGCAGGGTCCTATAATGAGCAGTTCCTC.

Many counts were recorded for this clonotype. The genes are TRBV25-1 and TRBJ1-2; weak D call: TRBD1 (6 bases). This CDR3 is 14 amino acids long. Trimming stripped 9 bases from V and 7 bases from J, with 21 bases between. Germline V CDR1 and CDR2: MGHDK, SYGVNS. The CDR3 reads CASRPSRGGGGYTF. DNA of the CDR3: TGTGCCAGTAGACCCTCGAGGGGGGGGGGTGGCTACACCTTC.